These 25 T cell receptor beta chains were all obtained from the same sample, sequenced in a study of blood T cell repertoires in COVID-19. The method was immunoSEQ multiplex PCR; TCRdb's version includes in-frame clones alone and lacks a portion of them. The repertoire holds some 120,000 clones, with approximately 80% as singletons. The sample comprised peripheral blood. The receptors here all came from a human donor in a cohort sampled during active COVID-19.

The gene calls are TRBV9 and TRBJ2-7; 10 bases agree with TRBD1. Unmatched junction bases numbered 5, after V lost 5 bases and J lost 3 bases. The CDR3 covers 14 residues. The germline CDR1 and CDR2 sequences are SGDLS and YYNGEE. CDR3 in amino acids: CASSLGQGYYEQYF. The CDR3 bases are TGTGCCAGCAGTCTGGGACAGGGGTACTACGAGCAGTACTTC.

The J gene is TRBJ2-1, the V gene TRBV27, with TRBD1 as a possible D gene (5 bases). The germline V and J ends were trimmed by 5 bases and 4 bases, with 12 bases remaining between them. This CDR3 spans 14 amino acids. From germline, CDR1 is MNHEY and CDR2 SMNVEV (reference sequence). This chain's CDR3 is CASSPLTVYNEQFF. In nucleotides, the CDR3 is TGTGCCAGCAGTCCCTTGACAGTTTACAATGAGCAGTTCTTC.

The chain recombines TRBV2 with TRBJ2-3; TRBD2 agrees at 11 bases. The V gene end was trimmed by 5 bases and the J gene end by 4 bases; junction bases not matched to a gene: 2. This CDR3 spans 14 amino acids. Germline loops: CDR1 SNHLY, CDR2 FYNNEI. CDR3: CASSYSGRADTQYF. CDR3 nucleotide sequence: TGTGCCAGCAGTTATAGCGGGAGGGCAGATACGCAGTATTTT.

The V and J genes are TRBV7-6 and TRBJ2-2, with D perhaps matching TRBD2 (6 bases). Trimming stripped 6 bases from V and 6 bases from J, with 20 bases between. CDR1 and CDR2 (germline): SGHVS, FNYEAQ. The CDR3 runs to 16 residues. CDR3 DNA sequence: TGTGCCAGCAGACCTGGGACTTTAACATTTTCCGGGGAGCTGTTTTTT. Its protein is CASRPGTLTFSGELFF. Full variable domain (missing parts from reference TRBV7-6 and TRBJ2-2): GAGVSQSPRYKVTKRGQDVALRCDPISGHVSLYWYRQALGQGPEFLTYFNYEAQQDKSGLPNDRFSAERPEGSISTLTIQRTEQRDSAMYRCASRPGTLTFSGELFFGEGSRLTVL.

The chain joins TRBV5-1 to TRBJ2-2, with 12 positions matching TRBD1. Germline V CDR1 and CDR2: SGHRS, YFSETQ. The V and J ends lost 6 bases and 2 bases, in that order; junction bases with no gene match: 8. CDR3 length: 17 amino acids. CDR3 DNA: TGCGCCAGCATACAAGGCGGGACAGGGGGCAACACCGGGGAGCTGTTTTTT. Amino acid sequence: CASIQGGTGGNTGELFF. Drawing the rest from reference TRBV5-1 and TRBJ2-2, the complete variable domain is KAGVTQTPRYLIKTRGQQVTLSCSPISGHRSVSWYQQTPGQGLQFLFEYFSETQRNKGNFPGRFSGRQFSNSRSEMNVSTLELGDSALYLCASIQGGTGGNTGELFFGEGSRLTVL.

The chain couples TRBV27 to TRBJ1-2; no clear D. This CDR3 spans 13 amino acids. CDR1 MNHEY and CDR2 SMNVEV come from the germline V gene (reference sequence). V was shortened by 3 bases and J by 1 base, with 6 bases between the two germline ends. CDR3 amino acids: CASSFHSNYGYTF. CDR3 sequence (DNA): TGTGCCAGCAGTTTTCACAGTAACTATGGCTACACCTTC.

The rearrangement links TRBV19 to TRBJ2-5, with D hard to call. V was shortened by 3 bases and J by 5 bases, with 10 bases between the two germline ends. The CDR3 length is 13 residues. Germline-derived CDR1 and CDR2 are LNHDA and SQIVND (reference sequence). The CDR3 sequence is CASSMRSEETQYF. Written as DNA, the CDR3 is TGTGCCAGTAGTATGCGGTCAGAGGAGACCCAGTACTTC.

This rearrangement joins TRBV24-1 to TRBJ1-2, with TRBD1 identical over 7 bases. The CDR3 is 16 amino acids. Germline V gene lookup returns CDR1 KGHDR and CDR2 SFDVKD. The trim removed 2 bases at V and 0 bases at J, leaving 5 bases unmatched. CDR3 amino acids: CATSDSGTVANYGYTF. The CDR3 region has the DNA TGTGCCACCAGTGATTCAGGGACAGTAGCTAACTATGGCTACACCTTC.

The CDR3 DNA reads TGTGCCAGCGGGGGCGGGGGCTTCTCCTACGAGCAGTACTTC. Translated, it gives CASGGGGFSYEQYF. The genes are TRBV28 and TRBJ2-7, with a possible D match to TRBD2 (7 bases). Trimming took off 8 bases at V and 0 bases at J, with 14 bases between the two ends. Per the germline V gene, CDR1 is MDHEN and CDR2 is SYDVKM. CDR3 size: 14 residues.

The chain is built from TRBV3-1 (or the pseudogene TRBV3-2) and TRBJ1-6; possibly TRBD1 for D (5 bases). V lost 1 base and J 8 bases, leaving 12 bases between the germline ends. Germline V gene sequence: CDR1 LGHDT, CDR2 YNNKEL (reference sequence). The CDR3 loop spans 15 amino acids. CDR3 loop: CASSQGRQLYSPLHF. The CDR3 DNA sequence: TGTGCCAGCAGCCAAGGAAGACAGTTATATTCACCCCTCCACTTT.

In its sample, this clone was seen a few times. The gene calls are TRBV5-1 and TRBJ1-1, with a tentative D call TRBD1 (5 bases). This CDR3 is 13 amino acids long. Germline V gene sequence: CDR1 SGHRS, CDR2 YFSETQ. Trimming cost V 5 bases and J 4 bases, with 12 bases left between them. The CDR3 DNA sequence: TGCGCCAGCAGGCTCGACAGAGCCACTGAAGCTTTCTTT. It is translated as CASRLDRATEAFF.

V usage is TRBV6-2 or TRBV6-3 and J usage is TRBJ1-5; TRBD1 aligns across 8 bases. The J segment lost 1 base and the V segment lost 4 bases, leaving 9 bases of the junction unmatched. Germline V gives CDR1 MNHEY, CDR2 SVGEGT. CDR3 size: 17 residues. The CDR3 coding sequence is TGTGCCAGCAGTTCGACCACAGGGGGGAACAGCAATCAGCCCCAGCATTTT. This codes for CASSSTTGGNSNQPQHF.

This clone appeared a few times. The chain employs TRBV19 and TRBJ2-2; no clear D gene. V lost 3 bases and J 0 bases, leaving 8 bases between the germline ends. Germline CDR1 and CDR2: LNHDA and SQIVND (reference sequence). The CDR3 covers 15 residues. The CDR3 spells CASSISLTNTGELFF. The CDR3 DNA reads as TGTGCCAGTAGTATTTCACTAACGAACACCGGGGAGCTGTTTTTT.

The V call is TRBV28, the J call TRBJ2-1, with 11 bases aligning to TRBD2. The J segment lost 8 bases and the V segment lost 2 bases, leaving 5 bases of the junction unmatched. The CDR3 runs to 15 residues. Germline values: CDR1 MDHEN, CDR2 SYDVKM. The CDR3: CASSLNSGRVDEQFF. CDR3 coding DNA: TGTGCCAGCAGTTTAAATAGCGGGAGGGTAGATGAGCAGTTCTTC.

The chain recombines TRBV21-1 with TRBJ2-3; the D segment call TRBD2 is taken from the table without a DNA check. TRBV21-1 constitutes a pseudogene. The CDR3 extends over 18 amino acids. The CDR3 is CASSKPGLAVSSTDTQYF. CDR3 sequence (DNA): TGTGCCAGCAGCAAACCGGGACTAGCGGTTTCTAGCACAGATACGCAGTATTTT.

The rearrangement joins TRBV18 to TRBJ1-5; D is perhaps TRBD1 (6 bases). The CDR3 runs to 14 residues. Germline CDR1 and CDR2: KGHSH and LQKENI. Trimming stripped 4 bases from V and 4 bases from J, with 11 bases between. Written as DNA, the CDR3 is TGTGCCAGCTCACAGGACAGCTCAAATCAGCCCCAGCATTTT. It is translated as CASSQDSSNQPQHF.

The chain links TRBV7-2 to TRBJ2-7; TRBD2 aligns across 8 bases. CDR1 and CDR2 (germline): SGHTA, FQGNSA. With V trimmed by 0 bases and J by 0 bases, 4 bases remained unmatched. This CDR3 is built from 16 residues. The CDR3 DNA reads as TGTGCCAGCAGCTTAGCGGCGGGAGGCACCTCCTACGAGCAGTACTTC. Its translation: CASSLAAGGTSYEQYF.

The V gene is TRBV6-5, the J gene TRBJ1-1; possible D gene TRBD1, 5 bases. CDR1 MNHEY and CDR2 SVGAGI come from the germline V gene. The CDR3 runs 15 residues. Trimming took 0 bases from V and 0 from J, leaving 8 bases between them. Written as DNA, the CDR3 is TGTGCCAGCAGTTACTCAAACAGGCTGAACACTGAAGCTTTCTTT. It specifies CASSYSNRLNTEAFF.

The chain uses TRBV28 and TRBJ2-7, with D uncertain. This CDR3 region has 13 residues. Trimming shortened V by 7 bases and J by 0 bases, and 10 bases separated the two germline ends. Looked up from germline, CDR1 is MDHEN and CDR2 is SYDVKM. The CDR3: CASTVGDSYEQYF. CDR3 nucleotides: TGTGCCAGCACGGTCGGAGACTCCTACGAGCAGTACTTC.

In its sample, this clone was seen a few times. CDR3 region: CASSIEREDTQYF. The DNA for the CDR3 is TGTGCCAGTAGTATAGAGAGGGAAGATACGCAGTATTTT. The chain links TRBV19 to TRBJ2-3; TRBD2 is a possible D gene (5 bases). The CDR3 is 13 residues long. Germline V gives CDR1 LNHDA, CDR2 SQIVND (reference sequence). Trimming pared 0 bases from V and 5 bases from J, leaving 6 bases between. Drawing the rest from reference TRBV19 and TRBJ2-3, the complete variable domain is DGGITQSPKYLFRKEGQNVTLSCEQNLNHDAMYWYRQDPGQGLRLIYYSQIVNDFQKGDIAEGYSVSREKKESFPLTVTSAQKNPTAFYLCASSIEREDTQYFGPGTRLTVL.

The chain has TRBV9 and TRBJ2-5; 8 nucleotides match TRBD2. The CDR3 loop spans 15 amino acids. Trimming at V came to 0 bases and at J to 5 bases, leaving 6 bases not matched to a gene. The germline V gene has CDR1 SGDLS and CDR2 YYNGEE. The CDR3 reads CASSVAGGHRETQYF. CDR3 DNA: TGTGCCAGCAGCGTAGCGGGGGGGCACCGGGAGACCCAGTACTTC.

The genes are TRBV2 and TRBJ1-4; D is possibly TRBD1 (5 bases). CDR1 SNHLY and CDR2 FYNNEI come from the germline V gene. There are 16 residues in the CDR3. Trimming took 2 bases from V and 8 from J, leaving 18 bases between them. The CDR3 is CASSEWTSTAVEKLFF. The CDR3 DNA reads TGTGCCAGCAGTGAATGGACATCCACCGCCGTAGAAAAACTGTTTTTT. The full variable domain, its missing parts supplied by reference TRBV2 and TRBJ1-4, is EPEVTQTPSHQVTQMGQEVILRCVPISNHLYFYWYRQILGQKVEFLVSFYNNEISEKSEIFDDQFSVERPDGSNFTLKIRSTKLEDSAMYFCASSEWTSTAVEKLFFGSGTQLSVL.

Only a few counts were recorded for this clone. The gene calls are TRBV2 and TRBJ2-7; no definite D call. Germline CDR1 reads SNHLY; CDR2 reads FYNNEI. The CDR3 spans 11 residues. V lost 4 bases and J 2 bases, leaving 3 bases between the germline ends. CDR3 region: CASSVAYEQYF. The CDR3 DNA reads TGTGCCAGCAGTGTAGCCTACGAGCAGTACTTC. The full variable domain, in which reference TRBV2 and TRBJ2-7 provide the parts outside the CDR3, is EPEVTQTPSHQVTQMGQEVILRCVPISNHLYFYWYRQILGQKVEFLVSFYNNEISEKSEIFDDQFSVERPDGSNFTLKIRSTKLEDSAMYFCASSVAYEQYFGPGTRLTVT.

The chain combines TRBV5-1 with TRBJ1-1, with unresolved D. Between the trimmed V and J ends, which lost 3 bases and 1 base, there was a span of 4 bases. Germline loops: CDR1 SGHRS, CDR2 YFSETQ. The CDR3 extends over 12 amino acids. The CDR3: CASSSENTEAFF. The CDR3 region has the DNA TGCGCCAGCAGCTCAGAGAACACTGAAGCTTTCTTT.

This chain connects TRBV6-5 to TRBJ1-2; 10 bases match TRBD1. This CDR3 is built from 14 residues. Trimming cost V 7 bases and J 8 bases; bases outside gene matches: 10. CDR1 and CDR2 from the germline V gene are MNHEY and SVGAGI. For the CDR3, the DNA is TGTGCCAGCATATCGACCGGGACAGGGGAGGGCTACACCTTC. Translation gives CASISTGTGEGYTF.